The subject of this entry is one TCR beta chain. Germline CDR1 reads MNHEY; CDR2 reads SVGEGT. CDR3 length: 16 amino acids. Trimming took 5 bases from V and 3 from J; bases not matched to a gene: 12. This table comes from immunoSEQ multiplex PCR, and its TCRdb copy is limited to in-frame clones, with some not included. The sample includes 200,000 to 250,000 clones, about 79% of them seen just once. This record comes from a study of blood T cell repertoires in COVID-19. The chain recombines TRBV6-2 or TRBV6-3 with TRBJ1-1, with 7 nucleotides matching TRBD1. The receptor comes from a woman in her sixties who had recovered from COVID-19. Sequenced input: PBMCs or T cells enriched from blood (not recorded which). The CDR3 protein is CASSVRDSLWYTEAFF. The DNA of the CDR3 is TGTGCCAGCAGTGTCCGGGACAGCCTTTGGTACACTGAAGCTTTCTTT.